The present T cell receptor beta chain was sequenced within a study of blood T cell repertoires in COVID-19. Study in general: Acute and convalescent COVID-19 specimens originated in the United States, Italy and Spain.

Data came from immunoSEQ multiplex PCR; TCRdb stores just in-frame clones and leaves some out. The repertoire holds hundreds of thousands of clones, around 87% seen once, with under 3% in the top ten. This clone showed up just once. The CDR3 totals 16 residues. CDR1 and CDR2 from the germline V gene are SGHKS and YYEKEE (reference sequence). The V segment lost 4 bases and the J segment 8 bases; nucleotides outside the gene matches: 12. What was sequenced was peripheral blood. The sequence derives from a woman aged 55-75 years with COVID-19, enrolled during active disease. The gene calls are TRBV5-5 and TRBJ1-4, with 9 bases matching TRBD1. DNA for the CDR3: TGTGCCAGCAGCGGAGGGATAGGGACAGGGATGGAAAAACTGTTTTTT. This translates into CASSGGIGTGMEKLFF.